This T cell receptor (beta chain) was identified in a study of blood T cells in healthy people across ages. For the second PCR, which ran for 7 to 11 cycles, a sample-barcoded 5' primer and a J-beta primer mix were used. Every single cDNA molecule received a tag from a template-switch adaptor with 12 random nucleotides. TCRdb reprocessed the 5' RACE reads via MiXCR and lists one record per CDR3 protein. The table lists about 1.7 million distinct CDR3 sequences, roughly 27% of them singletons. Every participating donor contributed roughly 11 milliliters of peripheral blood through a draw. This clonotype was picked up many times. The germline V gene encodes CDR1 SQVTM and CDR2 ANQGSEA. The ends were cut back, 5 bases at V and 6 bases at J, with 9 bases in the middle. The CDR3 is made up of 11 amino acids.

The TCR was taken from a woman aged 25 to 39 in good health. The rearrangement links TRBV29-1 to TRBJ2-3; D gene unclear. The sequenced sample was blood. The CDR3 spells CSVLNGDTQYF. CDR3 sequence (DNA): TGCAGCGTTCTAAATGGGGATACGCAGTATTTT.